These 12 T cell receptor beta chains originate from one sample sequenced in a study of blood T cell repertoires in COVID-19. Some clones are missing from TCRdb's copy, which holds only in-frame ones; the method was immunoSEQ multiplex PCR. The data show roughly 30,000 clones, 91% seen once. Material for sequencing was peripheral blood. The receptors were gathered from a man in his sixties with acute or convalescent COVID-19.

This clone was seen once. The rearrangement joins TRBV5-4 to TRBJ2-2, with 11 bases identical to TRBD2. The trim removed 6 bases at V and 1 base at J, leaving 5 bases unmatched. The germline gives CDR1 SGHNT, CDR2 YYREEE (reference sequence). CDR3 size: 16 residues. CDR3 amino acids: CASTYGTSGNTGELFF. CDR3 sequence (DNA): TGTGCCAGCACCTACGGGACTAGCGGGAACACCGGGGAGCTGTTTTTT.

The rearrangement joins TRBV7-2 to TRBJ2-3, with a tentative D call TRBD1 (5 bases). Trimming removed 2 bases at V and 2 bases at J, with 11 bases between. The germline V gene encodes CDR1 SGHTA and CDR2 FQGNSA. The CDR3 extends over 15 amino acids. Written as DNA, the CDR3 is TGTGCCAGCAGCTTAAAGACAGTGACCACAGATACGCAGTATTTT. Protein product: CASSLKTVTTDTQYF.

This clone has just one count. The chain couples TRBV4-3 to TRBJ1-2, with a weak D call TRBD1 (5 bases). Germline V CDR1 and CDR2: LGHNA, YSLEER. The CDR3 is made up of 13 amino acids. V was shortened by 0 bases and J by 9 bases, with 11 bases between the two germline ends. The chain's CDR3 is CASSQDRRGRYTF. In nucleotides, the CDR3 is TGCGCCAGCAGCCAAGATAGGAGGGGACGCTACACCTTC.

The chain has TRBV2 and TRBJ2-7; a possible D gene is TRBD1 (6 bases). Germline values: CDR1 SNHLY, CDR2 FYNNEI. Trimming pared 7 bases from V and 3 bases from J, leaving 16 bases between. The CDR3 extends over 14 amino acids. The CDR3, as DNA: TGTGCCAGCATTGGGGACACCCAGAACTACGAGCAGTACTTC. It is translated as CASIGDTQNYEQYF.

This clone was counted once. The CDR3 loop reads CASSGLTSGRAIYNEQFF. DNA of the CDR3: TGTGCCAGCAGCGGCCTGACTAGCGGGAGGGCCATCTACAATGAGCAGTTCTTC. The chain links TRBV9 to TRBJ2-1; TRBD2 agrees at 14 bases. The CDR3 is 18 residues long. Germline V gene data show CDR1 as SGDLS and CDR2 as YYNGEE. V was clipped by 3 bases and J by 3 bases; unmatched bases: 8.

The CDR3 reads CASSVAGGGSEQFF. The DNA for the CDR3 is TGTGCCAGCAGCGTAGCCGGAGGTGGGTCTGAGCAGTTCTTC. V usage is TRBV9 and J usage is TRBJ2-1, with D perhaps matching TRBD2 (5 bases). The CDR3 length is 14 residues. Germline CDR1 and CDR2: SGDLS and YYNGEE. The V and J ends lost 0 bases and 9 bases respectively, with 13 bases between them.

The V and J genes are TRBV7-2 and TRBJ1-1; D is undetermined. Germline loops: CDR1 SGHTA, CDR2 FQGNSA. The CDR3 covers 11 residues. The V end was cut by 3 bases, the J end by 4 bases, with 3 bases between. The CDR3 DNA reads TGTGCCAGCAGCTTCAGCACTGAAGCTTTCTTT. This sequence encodes CASSFSTEAFF.

This clone occurred a few times. This chain connects TRBV30 to TRBJ2-7; 11 bases fit TRBD2. CDR1 and CDR2 from the germline V gene are GTSNPN and SVGIG (reference sequence). The V gene end was trimmed by 4 bases and the J gene end by 6 bases; junction bases not matched to a gene: 5. The CDR3 is 13 residues long. The CDR3 reads CAWTIAGGPEQYF. In DNA, the CDR3 is TGTGCCTGGACCATAGCGGGAGGGCCCGAGCAGTACTTC.

The gene calls are TRBV14 and TRBJ1-6; possibly TRBD1 for D (6 bases). CDR1 is SGHDN and CDR2 is FVKESK in the germline V gene. This CDR3 region has 12 residues. Trimming took off 6 bases at V and 7 bases at J, with 7 bases between the two ends. Here the CDR3 DNA reads TGTGCCAGCAGTACAGGGAATTCACCCCTCCACTTT. Translation gives CASSTGNSPLHF.

The chain couples TRBV9 to TRBJ2-2; 8 bases line up with TRBD2. V was clipped by 3 bases and J by 8 bases; unmatched bases: 15. The CDR3 is 17 residues long. Germline V CDR1 and CDR2: SGDLS, YYNGEE. CDR3 loop: CASSGGAGAFERGELFF. The CDR3, as DNA: TGTGCCAGCAGCGGGGGAGCGGGAGCTTTCGAAAGAGGGGAGCTGTTTTTT. The full variable domain, completed using reference TRBV9 and TRBJ2-2, is DSGVTQTPKHLITATGQRVTLRCSPRSGDLSVYWYQQSLDQGLQFLIQYYNGEERAKGNILERFSAQQFPDLHSELNLSSLELGDSALYFCASSGGAGAFERGELFFGEGSRLTVL.

This chain connects TRBV5-6 to TRBJ2-3; the match to TRBD2 covers 10 bases. CDR1 is SGHDT and CDR2 is YYEEEE in the germline V gene. With V trimmed by 3 bases and J by 5 bases, 9 bases remained unmatched. The CDR3 length is 16 residues. Here the CDR3 reads CASSWGSGRAGDTQYF. Here the CDR3 DNA reads TGTGCCAGCAGCTGGGGGAGCGGGAGGGCCGGAGATACGCAGTATTTT. Based on the CDR3 plus reference TRBV5-6 and TRBJ2-3, the full variable domain is DAGVTQSPTHLIKTRGQQVTLRCSPKSGHDTVSWYQQALGQGPQFIFQYYEEEERQRGNFPDRFSGHQFPNYSSELNVNALLLGDSALYLCASSWGSGRAGDTQYFGPGTRLTVL.

The sample holds a few counts of this clone. This chain links TRBV7-2 with TRBJ2-4; possible D gene TRBD1, 5 bases. From germline, CDR1 is SGHTA and CDR2 FQGNSA. There are 16 residues in the CDR3. V was cut by 0 bases and J by 0 bases, with 9 bases left in between. CDR3 sequence reads: CASSLAQTAAKNIQYF. CDR3 DNA: TGTGCCAGCAGCTTAGCCCAGACAGCAGCCAAAAACATTCAGTACTTC.